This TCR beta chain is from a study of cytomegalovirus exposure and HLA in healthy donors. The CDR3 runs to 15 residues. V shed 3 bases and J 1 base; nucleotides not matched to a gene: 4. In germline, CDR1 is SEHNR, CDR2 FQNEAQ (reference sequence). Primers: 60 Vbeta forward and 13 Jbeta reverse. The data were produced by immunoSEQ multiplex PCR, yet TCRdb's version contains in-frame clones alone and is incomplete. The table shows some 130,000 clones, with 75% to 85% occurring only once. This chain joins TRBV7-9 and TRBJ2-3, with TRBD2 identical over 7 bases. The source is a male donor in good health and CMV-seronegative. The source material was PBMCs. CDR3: CASSFGAGGTDTQYF. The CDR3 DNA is TGTGCCAGCAGCTTTGGGGCGGGAGGCACAGATACGCAGTATTTT.